This TCR beta chain was documented in a study of CXCR3-negative and CXCR3-positive naive CD8 T cells. The libraries of TRB cDNA were constructed through 5' RACE using UMI labels. TCRdb re-called the 5' RACE reads and shows each CDR3 protein once, DNA omitted. The data include around 7,000 distinct CDR3 sequences; the top ten clones carry 1.5% to 2%. This CDR3 has 13 amino acids. Germline V gene data show CDR1 as SNHLY and CDR2 as FYNNEI. With regard to this clonotype: Its specificity is unknown.

Study outcomes and limitations: More hydrophobic TRB CDR3s were found in CXCR3-positive naive cells than in CXCR3-negative naive cells. Comparably high diversity was seen in both naive subsets, and much lower diversity in memory CD8+ cells.

This chain links TRBV2 with TRBJ2-7; TCRdb reports TRBD2, a call that lacks DNA to check it against. This receptor was obtained from a human donor in good health. Some clones in this sample may be carry-over from other donors' samples. Sequenced sample: naive CXCR3- CD8+ T cells from blood. Subset: CD45RO-CCR7+CD27+CD95- naive CD8+ T cells lacking CXCR3 (TNR3-). Here the CDR3 reads CASRDRGRDEQYF.